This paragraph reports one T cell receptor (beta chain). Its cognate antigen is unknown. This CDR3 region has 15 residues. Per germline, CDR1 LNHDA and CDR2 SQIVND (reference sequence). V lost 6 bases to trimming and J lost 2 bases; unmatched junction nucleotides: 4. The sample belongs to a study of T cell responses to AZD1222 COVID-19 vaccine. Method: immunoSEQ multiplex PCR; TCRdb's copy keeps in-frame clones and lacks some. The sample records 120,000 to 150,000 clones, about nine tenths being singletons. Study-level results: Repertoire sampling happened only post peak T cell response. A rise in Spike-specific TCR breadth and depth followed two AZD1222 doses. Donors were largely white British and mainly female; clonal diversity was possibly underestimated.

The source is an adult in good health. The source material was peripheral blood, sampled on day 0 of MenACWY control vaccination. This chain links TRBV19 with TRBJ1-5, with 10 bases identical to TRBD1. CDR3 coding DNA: TGTGCCAGTAGAGGGACAGGGGTCCGCAATCAGCCCCAGCATTTT. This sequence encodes CASRGTGVRNQPQHF.